This T cell receptor beta chain derives from a study of OX40 agonist ivuxolimab in advanced cancers. Study-wide results and caveats: Patients who responded partially at 0.1-3.0 mg/kg showed clonal expansion ranking among the lowest.

Germline V lookup: CDR1 MNHEY, CDR2 SMNVEV (reference sequence). V lost 2 bases to trimming and J lost 3 bases, with 13 bases between them. The CDR3 covers 15 residues. Comments on this clone: Antigen unknown.

Method: immunoSEQ multiplex PCR; TCRdb's copy keeps in-frame clones and lacks some. The table lists about 77,000 clones, approximately 81% of them singletons, with approximately 4.6% in the top ten. Source: CD4+ or CD8+ T cells sorted from blood, taken in a trial of the OX40 agonist ivuxolimab. The rearrangement links TRBV27 to TRBJ1-1, with D possibly matching TRBD1 (6 bases). The origin of this receptor is an adult with an advanced solid tumor such as melanoma, head and neck, liver or kidney cancer. Here the CDR3 reads CASSLNREVHTEAFF. The CDR3 nucleotides are TGTGCCAGCAGTTTAAACAGGGAGGTTCACACTGAAGCTTTCTTT.